Below are 28 T cell receptor beta chains sequenced from a single sample in a study of cytomegalovirus exposure and HLA in healthy donors. It was with 60 Vbeta and 13 Jbeta primers that the PCR ran. Generated by immunoSEQ multiplex PCR, the TCRdb table keeps only in-frame clones and is missing some. The table includes about 92,000 clones, 69% detected once. The sample was PBMCs. These receptors all come from a man aged 45-65 years in good health and CMV-seronegative.

This chain joins TRBV4-1 and TRBJ2-7; tentatively, D is TRBD1 (6 bases). Trimming pared 4 bases from V and 2 bases from J, leaving 9 bases between. The germline CDR1 and CDR2 sequences are MGHRA and YSYEKL. This CDR3 is built from 13 residues. The CDR3 loop reads CASSPGVTYEQYF. CDR3 coding DNA: TGCGCCAGCAGCCCAGGGGTAACCTACGAGCAGTACTTC.

This CDR3 is CAISETGQGNQPQHF. CDR3 sequence (DNA): TGTGCCATCAGTGAGACCGGACAGGGCAATCAGCCCCAGCATTTT. V is TRBV10-3 and J is TRBJ1-5, with 7 bases aligning to TRBD1. The CDR3 has 15 residues. Germline CDR1 ENHRY, CDR2 SYGVKD. With V trimmed by 2 bases and J by 2 bases, 3 bases remained unmatched.

The V call is TRBV7-2, the J call TRBJ2-7; maybe TRBD2 (6 bases). The CDR3 covers 13 residues. V lost 2 bases to trimming and J lost 6 bases, with 11 bases between them. Per germline, CDR1 SGHTA and CDR2 FQGNSA. This chain's CDR3 is CASSLRRGSEQYV. The CDR3 bases are TGTGCCAGCAGCTTAAGGCGGGGATCCGAGCAGTACGTC.

Only a few counts were recorded for this clone. V usage is TRBV4-1 and J usage is TRBJ2-6, with D uncertain. The V and J ends lost 2 bases and 0 bases respectively, with 11 bases between them. Germline assignment: CDR1 MGHRA and CDR2 YSYEKL. The CDR3 has 17 residues. This CDR3 reads CASSQLLIRSGANVLTF. The CDR3 nucleotides read TGCGCCAGCAGCCAATTACTGATTCGCTCTGGGGCCAACGTCCTGACTTTC.

Only a few counts were recorded for this clone. The chain combines TRBV4-3 with TRBJ2-7; the match to TRBD1 covers 9 bases. The CDR3 is 16 amino acids. V was clipped by 4 bases and J by 6 bases; unmatched bases: 13. CDR1 and CDR2 (germline): LGHNA, YSLEER. The CDR3 DNA reads as TGCGCCAGCAGCCTCTTTACCGGGACAGGGAGGCCCGAGCAGTACTTC. Translating gives CASSLFTGTGRPEQYF.

This clone was picked up one time. The rearrangement uses TRBV11-3 and TRBJ1-1, with no clear D. V was trimmed by 0 bases and J by 3 bases, leaving 8 bases between them. The CDR3 is 14 amino acids. CDR1 and CDR2 from the germline V gene are SGHNT and YENEEA. The CDR3 loop reads CASSLDGEDTEAFF. CDR3 coding DNA: TGTGCCAGCAGCTTAGATGGGGAGGACACTGAAGCTTTCTTT.

The chain joins TRBV5-1 to TRBJ2-2, with 8 bases identical to TRBD2. Germline V gene lookup returns CDR1 SGHRS and CDR2 YFSETQ. V lost 4 bases, J lost 10 bases, and 12 bases stayed unmatched. This CDR3 is built from 15 residues. In DNA, the CDR3 is TGCGCCAGCAGCCGGTTGGAAAGCGGGGGTGAGGAGCTGTTTTTT. Translation: CASSRLESGGEELFF.

The rearrangement links TRBV6-5 to TRBJ1-2, with D perhaps TRBD1 (5 bases). CDR1 and CDR2 (germline): MNHEY, SVGAGI. This CDR3 contains 16 residues. Trimming took 0 bases from V and 2 from J, leaving 13 bases between them. The CDR3 sequence: CASSYSVGRANYGYTF. For the CDR3, the DNA is TGTGCCAGCAGTTACTCAGTGGGGCGAGCGAACTATGGCTACACCTTC.

The chain joins TRBV14 to TRBJ2-1; 11 nucleotides agree with TRBD1. The CDR3 runs 14 residues. J gave up 7 bases and V 3 bases, and 2 bases lay outside the gene matches. Germline V gene lookup returns CDR1 SGHDN and CDR2 FVKESK. The CDR3 region is CASSQRDRGNEQFF. The CDR3 DNA is TGTGCCAGCAGCCAGAGGGACAGGGGGAATGAGCAGTTCTTC.

The chain recombines TRBV11-2 with TRBJ1-2; TRBD1 matches 10 bases. With 5 bases clipped from V and 8 bases from J, the junction kept 17 bases outside the gene matches. This CDR3 contains 17 residues. Per the germline V gene, CDR1 is SGHAT and CDR2 is FQNNGV. The CDR3, as DNA: TGTGCCAGCAGCACATACCGGGACAGGGGCGTTGGGGGCGGCTACACCTTC. It encodes CASSTYRDRGVGGGYTF.

This clone has just one count. The V and J genes are TRBV7-8 and TRBJ1-5; D call uncertain. Germline V gene sequence: CDR1 SGHVS, CDR2 FQNEAQ. Trimming pared 4 bases from V and 4 bases from J, leaving 8 bases between. This CDR3 region has 13 residues. CDR3 in DNA: TGTGCCAGCAGCTCTATGACAAATCAGCCCCAGCATTTT. As protein: CASSSMTNQPQHF. The complete variable domain, with remaining parts taken from reference TRBV7-8 and TRBJ1-5, reads GAGVSQSPRYKVAKRGQDVALRCDPISGHVSLFWYQQALGQGPEFLTYFQNEAQLDKSGLPSDRFFAERPEGSVSTLKIQRTQQEDSAVYLCASSSMTNQPQHFGDGTRLSIL.

The rearrangement links TRBV18 to TRBJ2-1; TRBD1 matches 12 bases. V lost 3 bases, J lost 11 bases, and 5 bases stayed unmatched. This CDR3 is 14 amino acids long. Germline assignment: CDR1 KGHSH and CDR2 LQKENI. DNA of the CDR3: TGTGCCAGCTCACCCGGGGGACAGGGGGCTAAGCAGTTCTTC. It yields the protein CASSPGGQGAKQFF.

The V and J genes are TRBV5-1 and TRBJ1-1; 11 bases map to TRBD1. J gave up 5 bases and V 4 bases, and 4 bases lay outside the gene matches. The CDR3 loop spans 14 amino acids. CDR1 and CDR2 from the germline V gene are SGHRS and YFSETQ. CDR3 region: CASSGQGALTEAFF. The CDR3 coding sequence is TGCGCCAGCAGCGGACAGGGGGCGCTGACTGAAGCTTTCTTT.

This chain joins TRBV29-1 and TRBJ2-3; D gene uncertain. There are 12 residues in the CDR3. The V gene lost 4 bases and the J gene lost 1 base, with 6 bases spanning the gap. In germline, CDR1 is SQVTM, CDR2 ANQGSEA. This CDR3 is CSVGPGTDTQYF. The CDR3 DNA reads as TGCAGCGTTGGTCCCGGCACAGATACGCAGTATTTT.

The sample holds a few counts of this clone. The chain links TRBV5-6 to TRBJ2-2; the match to TRBD1 covers 7 bases. The junction had 0 bases not matched to a gene; V was cut back by 3 bases and J by 4 bases. The CDR3 has 13 amino acids. Germline CDR1 is SGHDT and CDR2 is YYEEEE. The DNA for the CDR3 is TGTGCCAGCAGCTACAGGGGCACCGGGGAGCTGTTTTTT. This sequence encodes CASSYRGTGELFF.

The V and J genes are TRBV7-2 and TRBJ2-4, with D possibly matching TRBD1 (7 bases). Germline CDR1 SGHTA, CDR2 FQGNSA. Trimming removed 2 bases at V and 9 bases at J, with 8 bases between. CDR3 length: 12 amino acids. The CDR3 DNA sequence: TGTGCCAGCAGCTTACAGGGGGGCATTCAGTACTTC. Translation gives CASSLQGGIQYF.

This rearrangement joins TRBV4-2 to TRBJ2-2, with 14 bases identical to TRBD2. This CDR3 has 16 amino acids. The germline gives CDR1 LGHNA, CDR2 YNFKEQ. V was clipped by 6 bases and J by 5 bases; unmatched bases: 5. The CDR3 spells CASSRTSGGYTGELFF. In DNA, the CDR3 is TGTGCCAGCAGTCGGACTAGCGGGGGGTATACCGGGGAGCTGTTTTTT.

The V gene is TRBV9, the J gene TRBJ1-3; 12 positions agree with TRBD1. The CDR3 spans 16 residues. Trimming removed 3 bases from V and 2 bases from J; junction bases left unmatched: 3. Germline CDR1 reads SGDLS; CDR2 reads YYNGEE. CDR3 DNA sequence: TGTGCCAGCAGCGGGGGACAGGGGGCGGCTGGAAACACCATATATTTT. This translates into CASSGGQGAAGNTIYF.

This clone was seen a single time. This chain uses TRBV6-1 with TRBJ2-7; TRBD2 matches at 10 bases. V lost 0 bases and J lost 5; bases outside the gene matches: 7. CDR1 and CDR2 from the germline V gene are MNHNS and SASEGT. This CDR3 comprises 16 residues. The CDR3, as DNA: TGTGCCAGCAGTGAAGCGTTAATAGCGGGAGGTAACGAGCAGTACGTC. It specifies CASSEALIAGGNEQYV.

This clone was counted between two and nine times. The chain combines TRBV5-1 with TRBJ1-2; TRBD1 aligns across 11 bases. The CDR3 extends over 16 amino acids. Germline V gene lookup returns CDR1 SGHRS and CDR2 YFSETQ. V trimming: 4 bases; J trimming: 5 bases; junction bases outside the gene matches: 10. The CDR3 region has the DNA TGCGCCAGCAGCGGCCGTGGGACAGGGGGAGGATATGGCTACACCTTC. Translating it yields CASSGRGTGGGYGYTF.

V is TRBV5-6 and J is TRBJ2-7; D ambiguous. Germline assignment: CDR1 SGHDT and CDR2 YYEEEE. The V end was cut by 1 base, the J end by 1 base, with 6 bases between. This CDR3 is 13 amino acids long. The CDR3 here is CASSLWRSYEQYV. In nucleotides, the CDR3 is TGTGCCAGCAGCTTGTGGCGGTCCTACGAGCAGTACGTC.

The chain combines TRBV6-6 with TRBJ2-7, with a tentative D call TRBD2 (6 bases). V lost 5 bases, J lost 1 base, and 9 bases lay in between. CDR1 and CDR2 (germline): MNHNY, SVGAGI (reference sequence). The CDR3 length is 13 residues. This CDR3 reads CASSVGLSYEQYV. CDR3 nucleotide sequence: TGTGCCAGCAGTGTGGGACTGTCCTACGAGCAGTACGTC.

The genes are TRBV6-5 and TRBJ1-5; possibly TRBD1 for D (6 bases). This CDR3 region has 13 residues. Germline assignment: CDR1 MNHEY and CDR2 SVGAGI. V lost 5 bases and J 3 bases, leaving 8 bases between the germline ends. CDR3 in DNA: TGTGCCAGCAGTAACAGGGTCAATCAGCCCCAGCATTTT. The encoded protein is CASSNRVNQPQHF.

The rearrangement joins TRBV6-6 to TRBJ1-4; no clear D. With 0 bases removed from V and 6 bases from J, the gap between germline ends came to 11 bases. Germline CDR1 and CDR2: MNHNY and SVGAGI (reference sequence). The CDR3 loop spans 15 amino acids. Here the CDR3 DNA reads TGTGCCAGCAGTTACTCAGGCGGAGCAGATGAAAAACTGTTTTTT. It specifies CASSYSGGADEKLFF.

The chain recombines TRBV29-1 with TRBJ1-5; 10 nucleotides agree with TRBD1. V gave up 3 bases and J gave up 8 bases; unmatched junction bases: 10. The CDR3 loop spans 15 amino acids. In germline, CDR1 is SQVTM, CDR2 ANQGSEA. CDR3 in DNA: TGCAGCGTTGAGCCCCGACAGGGGGCTCAGGAGCCCCAGCATTTT. Its translation is CSVEPRQGAQEPQHF.

The chain uses TRBV5-1 and TRBJ2-3; the match to TRBD2 covers 12 bases. Per germline, CDR1 SGHRS and CDR2 YFSETQ. The CDR3 runs 15 residues. V was pared by 0 bases and J by 4 bases, with 0 bases of the junction left unmatched. CDR3 DNA sequence: TGCGCCAGCAGCTTGGGACTAGCGGGAGCAGATACGCAGTATTTT. Its protein product is CASSLGLAGADTQYF.

The chain couples TRBV12-5 to TRBJ2-7; a possible D gene is TRBD1 (6 bases). V shed 5 bases and J shed 1 base, with 9 bases lying between them. Germline-derived CDR1 and CDR2 are LGHNT and FRNRAP. The CDR3 runs 13 residues. The CDR3 spells CASGHRVSYEQYV. The CDR3 nucleotides are TGTGCTAGTGGTCACAGGGTTTCCTACGAGCAGTACGTC.

The rearrangement joins TRBV4-3 to TRBJ2-3; TRBD2 is a possible D gene (5 bases). Germline values: CDR1 LGHNA, CDR2 YSLEER. The CDR3 is 16 residues long. The V gene lost 1 base and the J gene lost 0 bases, with 11 bases spanning the gap. DNA for the CDR3: TGCGCCAGCAGCCAAGGGAGTAGCGATAGCACAGATACGCAGTATTTT. Translation: CASSQGSSDSTDTQYF.